A selection of T cell receptor beta chains follows, all from one sample in a study of cytomegalovirus exposure and HLA in healthy donors. Libraries were prepared by immunoSEQ multiplex PCR; TCRdb keeps only in-frame clonotypes and omits some of them. This table holds about 130,000 clones, over 60% found once. Sequenced material: PBMCs. These receptors all come from a male donor in good health and CMV-seropositive. Each CDR3 is given without its conserved first and last residue. Rows give clone size only sometimes, using once, few, many, or a class for an expanded clone.

TRBV15	TRBJ1-5	few	ATRATGLTGQPQH
TRBV6-6	TRBJ2-7	.	ASRKSGDYEQY
TRBV5-1	TRBJ2-7	.	ASSPHEQY
TRBV5-5	TRBJ1-5	.	ASSWTGGDQPQH
TRBV19	TRBJ1-4	.	ASRRAATNEKLF
TRBV18	TRBJ2-3	.	ASSHGQGFTDTQY
TRBV29-1	TRBJ2-1	.	SVDGLAGAFYNEQF
TRBV27	TRBJ2-2	.	ASSFRTSGDTGELF
TRBV5-6	TRBJ2-1	.	ASSLYSGEVSCNEQF
TRBV28	TRBJ2-2	.	ASSLSGIPPNTGELF
TRBV5-1	TRBJ2-7	few	ASRDVSGRAYEQY
TRBV7-8	TRBJ1-3	.	ASSPLGGSGNTIY
TRBV5-4	TRBJ2-1	.	ASSLAGLAGEEGMGNEQF
TRBV6-5	TRBJ2-1	.	ASSLKQGNEQF
TRBV5-4	TRBJ2-7	.	ASSAALAGVYEQY
TRBV10-3	TRBJ1-2	once	AISDQTGWVSGYT
TRBV9	TRBJ1-3	.	ASSVADNGNTIY
TRBV5-1	TRBJ2-3	.	ASSLGTRMGTDTQY
TRBV6-1	TRBJ1-2	.	ASSPVGIGGYT
TRBV18	TRBJ2-7	.	ASSPKASSYEQY
TRBV18	TRBJ1-2	.	ASSGGNYGYT
TRBV30	TRBJ1-2	few	AWSATLGGDYGYT
TRBV5-1	TRBJ2-7	once	ASSGDRVSYGQY
TRBV5-1	TRBJ2-1	medium-sized	ASSLGSAGRLTEQF
TRBV6-5	TRBJ1-1	.	ASSLTQQGDTEAF
TRBV18	TRBJ1-2	.	ASSAGQDNYGYT
TRBV5-1	TRBJ1-4	few	ASSLTGQGDEKLF
TRBV28	TRBJ1-6	few	ASRPGRVLSSPLH
TRBV2	TRBJ1-1	few	ASKTGGPNTEAF
TRBV28	TRBJ2-2	.	ASSAAGTGELF
TRBV4-1	TRBJ2-3	once	ASSQETTSGGVGRADTQY
TRBV28	TRBJ2-7	.	ASRGSGRASYEQY
TRBV7-6	TRBJ2-2	.	ASSSTPGGGTGELF
TRBV7-9	TRBJ1-2	.	ASSLAGVNRDSYGYT
TRBV10-3	TRBJ2-5	.	AISSGTGGQTQY
TRBV14	TRBJ2-1	.	ASSHWDYYNEQF
TRBV6-1	TRBJ2-2	.	ASSDGLAGREELF
TRBV6-4	.	.	ASSEFSGSTQF
TRBV29-1	TRBJ2-1	.	SGVVAWDEQF
TRBV20-1	TRBJ1-1	.	SAHQTGISF
TRBV27	TRBJ2-3	few	ASSLASRRNTDTQY
TRBV4-1	TRBJ2-1	.	ASSQGDRVLYNEQF
TRBV6-5	TRBJ2-1	.	ASRRDRDNEQF
TRBV7-9	TRBJ2-5	once	ASSLPDRADQETQY
TRBV28	TRBJ1-3	.	ASSYHTISGNTIY